This is a list of T cell receptor beta chains from one sample in a study of response to subunit inactivated influenza vaccine. MiXCR, run by TCRdb on the RT-PCR reads, gives a single entry per CDR3 protein. The sample holds approximately 700,000 distinct CDR3 sequences, around a sixth seen once. Sample: PBMCs from blood, taken about 13 days after vaccination. The receptors here all came from a man aged 45-65 years who received an inactivated influenza vaccine. The CDR3 runs from the conserved cysteine through the conserved F or W. The D gene is left open where the match is weak. The listing skips clone size in some rows; elsewhere it reads once, few, many or a size class.

TRBD2 TRBJ2-1 TRBV28 few TGTGCCAGCAGTTTTCCACTAGCGGGAGTGATCCGGGATGAGCAGTTCTTC CASSFPLAGVIRDEQFF
NA TRBJ2-1 TRBV7-9 few TGTGCCAGCAGCTTAAATTTTGGCCAGGGGGGTGAGCAGTTCTTC CASSLNFGQGGEQFF
NA TRBJ2-7 TRBV5-5 few TGTGCCAGCAGCTTGGTTTCTCAGGGGTTGTCCTACGAGCAGTACTTC CASSLVSQGLSYEQYF
TRBD1 TRBJ1-5 TRBV6-2/TRBV6-3 NA TGTGCCAGCAGAAACCTGACAGGGACCGGGCAGCCCCAGCATTTT CASRNLTGTGQPQHF
TRBD1 TRBJ2-5 TRBV20-1 NA TGCAGTGCCGGAGGACAGGGGAATTTTCGAGAGACCCAGTACTTC CSAGGQGNFRETQYF
NA TRBJ2-7 TRBV19 many TGTGCCAGTAGTATACGACAGTTCTACGAGCAGTACTTC CASSIRQFYEQYF
NA TRBJ1-1 TRBV6-2/TRBV6-3 few TGTGCCAGCACCCCAGTCGCGGGGAGGAACACTGAAGCTTTCTTT CASTPVAGRNTEAFF
NA TRBJ1-3 TRBV5-5 many TGTGCCAGCAGCGAGACAGGAATCGACTCTGGAAACACCATATATTTT CASSETGIDSGNTIYF
NA TRBJ1-5 TRBV12-3/TRBV12-4 NA TGTGCCAGCAGCCGTGGGGTCAGCAATCAGCCCCAGCATTTT CASSRGVSNQPQHF
NA TRBJ2-7 TRBV6-2/TRBV6-3 few TGTGCCAGCAGTTACTCGACGGTTGGTGGCTACGAGCAGTACTTC CASSYSTVGGYEQYF
NA TRBJ2-5 TRBV5-1 NA TGCGCCAGCAGCACGGGGACCCGAGAGACCCAGTACTTC CASSTGTRETQYF
NA TRBJ2-3 TRBV5-1 few TGCGCCAGCCCAACAAATACGCAGTATTTT CASPTNTQYF
TRBD2 TRBJ2-5 TRBV5-1 few TGCGCCAGCAGCAGTAGCGGGGGGGCACTAGGAGAGACCCAGTACTTC CASSSSGGALGETQYF
NA TRBJ2-7 TRBV7-9 NA TGTGCCAGCACCCAGGACTGGGGCGAGCAGTACTTC CASTQDWGEQYF
NA TRBJ2-7 TRBV12-3/TRBV12-4 NA TGTGCCAGCAGTTTAGGGGACAACTACGAGCAGTACTTC CASSLGDNYEQYF
NA TRBJ2-7 TRBV6-2/TRBV6-3 few TGTGCCAGCACCAACGGGGGGCATGAGCAGTACTTC CASTNGGHEQYF
TRBD2 TRBJ2-3 TRBV3-1 few TGTGCCAGCAGCCAAAGGACTAGCGGGAGAGCAGATACGCAGTATTTT CASSQRTSGRADTQYF
NA TRBJ2-1 TRBV12-3/TRBV12-4 few TGTGCCAGCAACTTCAACAATGAGCAGTTCTTC CASNFNNEQFF
NA TRBJ2-1 TRBV7-9 NA TGTGCCAGCAGCTTAAGACTAGAAATCAATGAGCAGTTCTTC CASSLRLEINEQFF
TRBD1 TRBJ2-3 TRBV7-2 NA TGTGCCAGCAGCCTCGACAGGGCTGCCGATACGCAGTATTTT CASSLDRAADTQYF
NA TRBJ1-2 TRBV7-6 NA TGTGCCAGCAGCCTGGACACCTCGGCCTATGGCTACACCTTC CASSLDTSAYGYTF
TRBD1 TRBJ2-3 TRBV6-1 NA TGTGCCAGCAGTGAAGCTGGGGGACAGGGTGGGTTGACAGATACGCAGTATTTT CASSEAGGQGGLTDTQYF
TRBD2 TRBJ2-3 TRBV30 NA TGTGCCTGGAGGAGGGGTAGCGGGGGGCTGGGCACAGATACGCAGTATTTT CAWRRGSGGLGTDTQYF
NA TRBJ1-4 TRBV5-1 many TGCGCCAGCAGCTTGGGGTCGACTAATGAAAAACTGTTTTTT CASSLGSTNEKLFF
NA TRBJ2-7 TRBV20-1 NA TGCAGTGCTAGCCACCGGGACTACGAGCAGTACTTC CSASHRDYEQYF
NA TRBJ2-7 TRBV11-2 NA TGTGCCAGCAGCTTATGGGCCCAGCGGAAAAGGAGCTCCTACGAGCAGTACTTC CASSLWAQRKRSSYEQYF
NA TRBJ2-7 TRBV12-3/TRBV12-4 few TGTGCCAGCAGTCCAAGCGGCAGGGAGTACGAGCAGTACTTC CASSPSGREYEQYF